The clone carrying this TCR beta chain was picked up many times. The time point here: sample taken at primary tumor resection. The approximately 67 donors had untreated early-stage non-small cell lung cancer. Every cDNA TCR molecule received its own unique molecular identifier. TCRdb reprocessed the 5' RACE reads with MiXCR, giving one entry per CDR3 protein. The sample holds approximately 66,000 distinct CDR3 sequences; 6.3% are singletons and the top ten take roughly 14%. This record belongs to a study of spatial heterogeneity in lung cancer. Study information: Consistently, beta-chain sequences turned up in larger numbers than alpha-chain sequences did. Averaged across combinations, each unique TCR and UMI pairing appeared more than ten times in raw reads, which were uncorrected.

The CDR3 is 13 residues long. V was cut by 2 bases and J by 3 bases, with 8 bases left in between. Germline V gene data show CDR1 as MNHEY and CDR2 as SMNVEV (reference sequence). Sequencing used PBMCs, obtained at surgery. This sequence was found in a female donor with early-stage non-small cell lung cancer. This chain connects TRBV27 to TRBJ2-7, with D uncertain. CDR3 amino acids: CASSLGQSYEQYF. CDR3 bases: TGTGCCAGCAGTTTAGGGCAGAGCTACGAGCAGTACTTC.